This T cell receptor beta chain was identified in a study of cytomegalovirus exposure and HLA in healthy donors. Study-wide context: Roughly 80 million unique TCRs from HLA-typed donors made up an early data release.

PCR amplification relied on 60 Vbeta primers (plus 13 Jbeta primers). Method: immunoSEQ multiplex PCR; TCRdb's copy keeps in-frame clones and lacks some. This table has 250,000 to 350,000 clones, under 80% appearing once. Trimming at V came to 6 bases and at J to 10 bases, leaving 11 bases not matched to a gene. This CDR3 region has 14 residues. Germline V lookup: CDR1 MDHEN, CDR2 SYDVKM. V usage is TRBV28 and J usage is TRBJ2-1; 8 nucleotides line up with TRBD2. The sequencing sample was made of PBMCs. The sequence was obtained from a female donor in good health and CMV-seronegative. The CDR3 is CASSPSGLASEQFF. DNA of the CDR3: TGTGCCAGCAGCCCAAGCGGACTAGCATCCGAGCAGTTCTTC.